The clone carrying this T cell receptor beta chain was counted once. This CDR3 has 16 residues. V was pared by 3 bases and J by 0 bases, with 4 bases of the junction left unmatched. Per the germline V gene, CDR1 is LNHDA and CDR2 is SQIVND (reference sequence). This table comes from immunoSEQ multiplex PCR, and its TCRdb copy is limited to in-frame clones, with some not included. Here the sample spans 230,000 or so clones, 88% being singletons. This sample was taken from a study of blood T cell repertoires in COVID-19. Study-wide background: Donors in the United States, Italy and Spain gave samples during acute or convalescent COVID-19. PBMCs, B-cell-depleted T cells, or T cells were the source of the cDNA or gDNA that made up the material.

Participants, about 18 to 95 years old, spanned 25 or so US areas. Donors were grouped by their self-reported clinical history. This clonotype originated in a woman in her thirties or forties with acute COVID-19. Sequencing was done on a sample of PBMCs or T cells enriched from blood (not recorded which). V usage is TRBV19 and J usage is TRBJ1-5, with 8 bases matching TRBD1. The CDR3: CASSMDRAHSNQPQHF. Written as DNA, the CDR3 is TGTGCCAGTAGTATGGACAGGGCTCATAGCAATCAGCCCCAGCATTTT.